This is a list of T cell receptor beta chains from one sample in a study of T-cell reconstitution after alpha-beta-depleted transplantation in children. Each CDR3 protein is one row after TCRdb ran MiXCR on the PCR reads. In the table there are hundreds of thousands of distinct CDR3 sequences, roughly 8.2% of which are singletons. The sequences come from PBMCs, mostly from graft donor cells, collected 180 days after TCRalphabeta/CD19-depleted stem cell transplant. All receptors derive from a male patient aged 10-17 years who had a stem cell transplant for acute lymphoblastic leukemia, so the T cells may come from the graft donor. CDR3s include the opening cysteine and the closing phenylalanine or tryptophan. D genes are given only for firm matches.

j_gene,d_gene,v_gene,CDR3aa
TRBJ2-1,NA,TRBV19,CASSMISGNEQFF
TRBJ2-7,NA,TRBV10-2,CASSGAAEQYF
TRBJ1-1,NA,TRBV9,CASSVVAEGTEAFF
TRBJ1-5,TRBD1,TRBV29-1,CSAGTGNSNQPQHF
TRBJ2-5,TRBD2,TRBV7-7,CASSSRRTGTSGRETQYF
TRBJ2-3,TRBD2,TRBV7-2,CAGGGSTDTQYF
TRBJ2-5,NA,TRBV9,CASSDQETQYF
TRBJ1-4,NA,TRBV5-8,CASDRRANEKLFF
TRBJ1-1,NA,TRBV9,CASIPLQGGAFF
TRBJ2-3,TRBD1,TRBV11-3,CASNQGDADTQYF
TRBJ1-1,NA,TRBV10-3,CAISRTGTTEAFF
TRBJ1-1,NA,TRBV20-1,CSARATGEVGTEAFF
TRBJ2-6,TRBD1,TRBV10-3,CAVAGRQGIDSGANVLTF
TRBJ2-5,NA,TRBV20-1,CSAPKGQKETQYF
TRBJ2-7,NA,TRBV5-1,CASSSGLFNEQYF
TRBJ2-7,TRBD1,TRBV18,CASSGVRDRAGHEQYF
TRBJ2-7,TRBD1,TRBV29-1,CSVEGDSSYEQYF
TRBJ1-1,NA,TRBV28,CASRSPEGDMNTEAFF
TRBJ2-3,NA,TRBV5-1,CASSLVGTQYF
TRBJ2-1,NA,TRBV20-1,CSALGGASWFF
TRBJ2-2,NA,TRBV5-8,CASRRTGELFF
TRBJ2-7,TRBD2,TRBV3-1,CASSPAAGAYEQYF
TRBJ1-4,TRBD1,TRBV5-1,CASSLATGAVKLFF
TRBJ2-7,NA,TRBV9,CASSGTSSPYEQYF
TRBJ2-5,NA,TRBV6-1,CASSVQAVQETQYF
TRBJ2-3,NA,TRBV12-3/TRBV12-4,CASSLLGHTDTQYF
TRBJ1-2,TRBD1,TRBV12-3/TRBV12-4,CASSNRGPNYGYTF
TRBJ1-1,TRBD1,TRBV29-1,CSVETGSTEAFF
TRBJ1-4,TRBD1,TRBV7-6,CASSLEGARGVGNEKLFF
TRBJ1-5,NA,TRBV12-3/TRBV12-4,CTSSSSLRGRSGNQPQHF
TRBJ2-4,TRBD2,TRBV5-1,CASSPGLAGAKNIQYF
TRBJ2-3,NA,TRBV7-9,CASSLDPPTDTQYF
TRBJ2-2,TRBD2,TRBV12-3/TRBV12-4,CAISGPGLAGGMNTGELFF
TRBJ2-7,TRBD1,TRBV6-2/TRBV6-3,CASSYSGQGARYF
TRBJ2-1,TRBD2,TRBV25-1,CASRRMTSGGNEQFF
TRBJ2-7,TRBD1,TRBV12-3/TRBV12-4,CASSAGTANYEQYF
TRBJ2-5,NA,TRBV7-3,CASSSGPKETQYF
TRBJ1-1,TRBD1,TRBV28,CASSFQGQGAAEAFF
TRBJ1-5,NA,TRBV19,CASRPRTQNQPQHF
TRBJ1-1,NA,TRBV6-1,CASLRGEGTEAFF
TRBJ2-3,NA,TRBV11-2,CASSPGWAGAADTQYF
TRBJ2-2,NA,TRBV5-8,CASSFGRLSNTGELFF
TRBJ2-7,TRBD1,TRBV20-1,CSALTGETYEQYF
TRBJ2-4,NA,TRBV5-6,CASSPDFRALAKNIQYF
TRBJ2-5,NA,TRBV20-1,CSARLWLGGRETQYF
TRBJ2-1,NA,TRBV7-8,CASSFARVYNEQFF
TRBJ2-1,TRBD2,TRBV7-8,CASSLISGGLDNGQFF
TRBJ1-1,TRBD1,TRBV6-1,CASSPLWTGGRRTEAFF
TRBJ1-5,NA,TRBV4-1,CASSQVRGGNQPQHF
TRBJ2-1,NA,TRBV5-1,CASSLSSWNNEQFF
TRBJ2-1,NA,TRBV28,CASTTPEGILGNEQFF
TRBJ2-5,TRBD2,TRBV28,CASSYPALPIAGQETQYF
TRBJ2-3,NA,TRBV9,CASRRGSTDTQYF
TRBJ2-7,TRBD2,TRBV6-5,CASSSLSGSPSEQYF